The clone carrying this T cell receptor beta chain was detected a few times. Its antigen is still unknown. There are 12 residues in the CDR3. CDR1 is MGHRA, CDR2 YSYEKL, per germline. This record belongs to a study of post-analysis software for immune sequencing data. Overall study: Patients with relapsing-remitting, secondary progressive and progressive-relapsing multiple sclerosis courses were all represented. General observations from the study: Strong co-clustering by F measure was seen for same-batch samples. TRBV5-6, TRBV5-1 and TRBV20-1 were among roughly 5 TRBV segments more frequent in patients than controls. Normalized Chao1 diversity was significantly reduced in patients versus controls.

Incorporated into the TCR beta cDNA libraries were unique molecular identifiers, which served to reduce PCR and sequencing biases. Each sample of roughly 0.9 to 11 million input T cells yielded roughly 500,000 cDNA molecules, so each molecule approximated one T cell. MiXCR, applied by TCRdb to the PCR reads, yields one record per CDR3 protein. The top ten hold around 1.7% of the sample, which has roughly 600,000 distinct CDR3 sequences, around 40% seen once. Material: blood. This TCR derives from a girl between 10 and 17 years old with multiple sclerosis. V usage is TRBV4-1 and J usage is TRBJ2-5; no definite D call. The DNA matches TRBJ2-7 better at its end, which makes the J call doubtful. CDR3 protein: CASSHGPYEQYF. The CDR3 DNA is TGCGCCAGCAGCCACGGTCCCTACGAGCAGTACTTC.